The 23 T cell receptor beta chains in this list originate from one sample, sequenced in a study of blood T cells in healthy people across ages (dated by TCRdb to between 2014 and 2016). Library construction relied on 5' RACE. The instrument given in TCRdb is Illumina HiSeq 2500. A second 7 to 11 cycle PCR used a sample-barcoded 5' primer and a J-beta primer mix. TCRdb itself trimmed the public reads at Q25 with fastp, ran MiXCR and retained productive beta chains. When rows share a CDR3 protein, they turn into one entry using the most common DNA and genes. For this sample there are some 1.6 million distinct CDR3 sequences; approximately 32% appear just once. Of the sample, about 11% falls within the top ten clones. The source material was blood. These TCRs come from a woman younger than 45 in good health.

This clonotype was picked up many times. The CDR3 region is CASGGRDTQYF. For the CDR3, the DNA is TGTGCCAGCGGGGGGAGAGATACGCAGTATTTT. V usage is TRBV6-2 or TRBV6-3 and J usage is TRBJ2-3; possible D gene TRBD2, 6 bases. V was cut by 8 bases and J by 5 bases, with 8 bases left in between. The germline V gene has CDR1 MNHEY and CDR2 SVGEGT. The CDR3 loop spans 11 amino acids.

The table lists this clonotype with a few counts. This chain uses TRBV12-3 or TRBV12-4 with TRBJ2-1; TRBD1 aligns across 7 bases. The CDR3 contains 14 residues. J gave up 7 bases and V 2 bases, and 5 bases lay outside the gene matches. CDR3 DNA: TGTGCCAGCAGTTTATTACAGGGGAAAAATGAGCAGTTCTTC. Residues: CASSLLQGKNEQFF.

The chain has TRBV25-1 and TRBJ2-7, with 9 bases aligning to TRBD1. Germline CDR1 reads MGHDK; CDR2 reads SYGVNS. The CDR3 totals 15 residues. The CDR3 bases are TGTGCTGCGAAGACCGGGACAGGGCCTTCCTACGAGCAGTACTTC. It translates to CAAKTGTGPSYEQYF.

The chain couples TRBV20-1 to TRBJ2-5; no definite D call. Germline CDR1 and CDR2: DFQATT and SNEGSKA (reference sequence). This CDR3 has 11 amino acids. Trimming shortened V by 8 bases and J by 5 bases, and 12 bases separated the two germline ends. CDR3 in DNA: TGCAGTCAACAAGCGAGGGAGACCCAGTACTTC. Encoded protein: CSQQARETQYF.

This clonotype was counted only a few times. The chain recombines TRBV5-1 with TRBJ2-1; no clear D. CDR1 is SGHRS, CDR2 YFSETQ, per germline. The CDR3 runs 14 residues. V lost 4 bases and J lost 2, with 10 bases in between. CDR3 region: CASSPSKAYNEQFF. CDR3 in DNA: TGCGCCAGCAGCCCGTCGAAGGCCTACAATGAGCAGTTCTTC.

The genes are TRBV7-2 and TRBJ1-4; D possibly corresponds to TRBD1 (6 bases). CDR1 is SGHTA, CDR2 FQGNSA, per germline. V lost 0 bases and J lost 8, with 16 bases in between. CDR3 length: 16 amino acids. CDR3 nucleotide sequence: TGTGCCAGCAGCTTAGCGAGCGGCAGGGGTCGGGAAAAACTGTTTTTT. It encodes CASSLASGRGREKLFF. Using reference TRBV7-2 and TRBJ1-4 for the parts outside the CDR3, the full variable domain is GAGVSQSPSNKVTEKGKDVELRCDPISGHTALYWYRQSLGQGLEFLIYFQGNSAPDKSGLPSDRFSAERTGGSVSTLTIQRTQQEDSAVYLCASSLASGRGREKLFFGSGTQLSVL.

The V and J genes are TRBV20-1 and TRBJ2-5, with D perhaps matching TRBD2 (5 bases). CDR3 length: 16 amino acids. In germline, CDR1 is DFQATT, CDR2 SNEGSKA (reference sequence). V was clipped by 1 base and J by 2 bases, with 17 bases between them. CDR3 region: CSARAGISALQETQYF. CDR3 bases: TGCAGTGCTAGAGCAGGAATTAGCGCGCTTCAAGAGACCCAGTACTTC.

This clonotype has more than one count but fewer than ten. This chain joins TRBV9 and TRBJ1-2; 7 bases map to TRBD1. The germline CDR1 and CDR2 sequences are SGDLS and YYNGEE. V shed 3 bases and J 8 bases; nucleotides not matched to a gene: 16. The CDR3 is 16 amino acids. The CDR3 loop is CASSGITGVDSQGYTF. CDR3 DNA: TGTGCCAGCAGCGGGATTACAGGGGTCGATAGCCAAGGCTACACCTTC.

The J gene is TRBJ2-1, the V gene TRBV4-1, with TRBD2 identical over 10 bases. Germline loops: CDR1 MGHRA, CDR2 YSYEKL. The CDR3 consists of 17 residues. V gave up 0 bases and J gave up 6 bases; unmatched junction bases: 8. CDR3 coding DNA: TGCGCCAGCAGCCAAGATACTCCCGGGACTAGCGCCAATGAGCAGTTCTTC. Its protein product is CASSQDTPGTSANEQFF.

This chain uses TRBV13 with TRBJ2-7; 7 positions agree with TRBD1. The ends lost 5 bases at V and 1 base at J; junction bases unmatched: 5. The CDR3 is 14 amino acids. Germline lookup yields CDR1 PRHDT and CDR2 FYEKMQ (reference sequence). CDR3 DNA: TGTGCCAGCAGCCGAATGACAGGGTCCTACGAGCAGTACTTC. This encodes CASSRMTGSYEQYF.

This chain connects TRBV12-3 or TRBV12-4 to TRBJ1-1; D remains unclear. V gave up 6 bases and J gave up 3 bases, with 17 bases separating them. This CDR3 region has 15 residues. This CDR3 reads CASSPSQAFHTEAFF. The CDR3 nucleotides are TGTGCCAGCAGCCCTTCTCAGGCATTCCACACTGAAGCTTTCTTT.

In this sample, this clonotype turned up a few times. The chain couples TRBV11-2 to TRBJ2-3, with 12 bases aligning to TRBD1. CDR3 length: 16 amino acids. V trimming: 7 bases; J trimming: 5 bases; junction bases outside the gene matches: 10. Germline CDR1 SGHAT, CDR2 FQNNGV. The CDR3 sequence: CASNIGTGGKIDTQYF. The DNA for the CDR3 is TGTGCCAGCAACATAGGGACAGGGGGCAAGATAGATACGCAGTATTTT. Full variable domain (rest looked up from reference TRBV11-2 and TRBJ2-3): EAGVAQSPRYKIIEKRQSVAFWCNPISGHATLYWYQQILGQGPKLLIQFQNNGVVDDSQLPKDRFSAERLKGVDSTLKIQPAKLEDSAVYLCASNIGTGGKIDTQYFGPGTRLTVL.

This clonotype showed up just a few times. V and J are TRBV20-1 and TRBJ2-1, with 9 bases that match TRBD2. This CDR3 contains 14 residues. The germline V gene encodes CDR1 DFQATT and CDR2 SNEGSKA (reference sequence). V was pared by 2 bases and J by 4 bases, with 3 bases of the junction left unmatched. This CDR3 is CSARLAGGYNEQFF. CDR3 DNA: TGCAGTGCTAGATTGGCGGGAGGGTACAATGAGCAGTTCTTC.

The V and J genes are TRBV20-1 and TRBJ2-3, with 8 bases lining up with TRBD2. J was trimmed by 2 bases and V by 0 bases; bases with no gene match: 7. The CDR3 is 16 amino acids. Per the germline V gene, CDR1 is DFQATT and CDR2 is SNEGSKA (reference sequence). In nucleotides, the CDR3 is TGCAGTGCTAGAGATCTGACGGGAGGGCTCACAGATACGCAGTATTTT. This codes for CSARDLTGGLTDTQYF.

CDR3: CASSMTSGRASEQFF. Here the CDR3 DNA reads TGCGCCAGCAGCATGACTAGCGGGAGGGCCTCTGAGCAGTTCTTC. J is TRBJ2-1 and V is TRBV5-1; 14 bases fit TRBD2. The CDR3 loop spans 15 amino acids. V dropped 4 bases and J dropped 9; count of bases not matched to a gene: 6. Germline V CDR1 and CDR2: SGHRS, YFSETQ.

V and J are TRBV9 and TRBJ2-7, with D perhaps matching TRBD2 (6 bases). Between the trimmed V and J ends, which lost 2 bases and 3 bases, there was a span of 9 bases. The germline V gene encodes CDR1 SGDLS and CDR2 YYNGEE. CDR3 size: 13 residues. CDR3 in amino acids: CASSVMEGYEQYF. CDR3 nucleotides: TGTGCCAGCAGCGTGATGGAGGGCTACGAGCAGTACTTC.

There are a few counts of this clonotype. This sequence joins TRBV20-1 and TRBJ2-3; D ambiguous. V was clipped by 3 bases and J by 1 base, with 14 bases between them. Germline loops: CDR1 DFQATT, CDR2 SNEGSKA (reference sequence). This CDR3 has 15 amino acids. For the CDR3, the DNA is TGCAGTGCTAGCCAACTTATGGCGGGCACAGATACGCAGTATTTT. This gives the protein CSASQLMAGTDTQYF.

This clonotype came up a few times. This rearrangement joins TRBV10-3 to TRBJ1-2; 8 nucleotides line up with TRBD1. The CDR3 is made up of 15 amino acids. The V segment lost 5 bases and the J segment 1 base; nucleotides outside the gene matches: 6. Per germline, CDR1 ENHRY and CDR2 SYGVKD. CDR3 nucleotides: TGTGCCATCAGTAAATTAACAGGGGGTAACTATGGCTACACCTTC. This sequence encodes CAISKLTGGNYGYTF.

This clonotype occurred a few times. The chain combines TRBV24-1 with TRBJ2-1, with D possibly TRBD2 on 6 matching bases. CDR1 and CDR2 from the germline V gene are KGHDR and SFDVKD. This CDR3 spans 13 amino acids. Trimming removed 5 bases from V and 10 bases from J, with 14 bases in between. CDR3 sequence (DNA): TGTGCCACCAGTGCCTTTACTGGGAGGGAGCAGTTCTTC. It yields the protein CATSAFTGREQFF.

V and J are TRBV7-6 and TRBJ2-3; 14 nucleotides align to TRBD2. The CDR3 loop spans 17 amino acids. Germline loops: CDR1 SGHVS, CDR2 FNYEAQ. The V segment lost 3 bases and the J segment 1 base; nucleotides outside the gene matches: 3. The CDR3 bases are TGTGCCAGCAGCTTTGGGACTAGCGGGAGTGGCACAGATACGCAGTATTTT. Amino acids: CASSFGTSGSGTDTQYF.

This clonotype was recorded many times. V gene TRBV6-6 combines with J gene TRBJ1-4; 9 nucleotides agree with TRBD1. The germline gives CDR1 MNHNY, CDR2 SVGAGI (reference sequence). The junction had 5 bases not matched to a gene; V was cut back by 4 bases and J by 8 bases. This CDR3 has 14 residues. CDR3 sequence reads: CASSSGQGGEKLFF. Written as DNA, the CDR3 is TGTGCCAGCAGTTCGGGACAGGGAGGGGAAAAACTGTTTTTT.

The chain combines TRBV7-9 with TRBJ1-1; TRBD1 might be the D (6 bases). The CDR3 totals 15 residues. The germline V gene has CDR1 SEHNR and CDR2 FQNEAQ (reference sequence). V lost 3 bases and J lost 2, with 13 bases in between. This CDR3 reads CASSFPRGVNTEAFF. DNA for the CDR3: TGTGCCAGCAGCTTTCCCAGGGGAGTAAACACTGAAGCTTTCTTT.

This clonotype was seen more than once but under ten times. This sequence joins TRBV7-2 and TRBJ2-1; 10 bases agree with TRBD2. Germline loops: CDR1 SGHTA, CDR2 FQGNSA. Unmatched junction bases numbered 16, after V lost 9 bases and J lost 8 bases. The CDR3 is made up of 16 amino acids. The CDR3 is CASRSGGGLARDEQFF. DNA for the CDR3: TGTGCCAGTCGGTCGGGCGGGGGACTAGCGAGGGATGAGCAGTTCTTC.